Described below is a single T cell receptor (beta chain) sequence and its context. The antigen is unknown. TCRdb keeps only in-frame clones here, not all; method: immunoSEQ multiplex PCR. The data show 7,000 to 8,500 clones, 65% to 85% seen once. V was clipped by 8 bases and J by 4 bases, with 17 bases between them. The CDR3 has 13 amino acids. The V gene's germline CDR1 is SQVTM and CDR2 ANQGSEA. The sample is drawn from a study of tumor-infiltrating lymphocytes in localized non-small cell lung cancer. Study-level findings and limits: IM1 and IM2 tumors showed no difference in T-cell fraction.

The source material was uninvolved lung tissue not adjacent to the tumor. This TCR was sampled from a human donor with non-small cell lung cancer. The rearrangement links TRBV29-1 to TRBJ1-1; D ambiguous. CDR3 coding DNA: TGCAGCTCTCTCAGCCGTTTGGGCACTGAAGCTTTCTTT. Protein: CSSLSRLGTEAFF.